Listed below are T cell receptor beta chains from one sample, sequenced in a study of T cell repertoires in ileal Crohn's disease. Repertoires were generated with immunoSEQ multiplex PCR, while TCRdb's copy carries only in-frame clones and drops some. The sample includes around 4,800 clones, over 75% seen only once; the top ten take around 5.4%. The sample taken for sequencing was ileal tissue. Receptor source: an adult with Crohn's disease. Each CDR3 is given with its conserved first and last residue. Fields, in order: D gene, J gene, clone size, V gene, CDR3 DNA, CDR3 protein. The D gene is left open where the match is weak. Clone size is stated in some rows and not others, as once, few, many or a class when expanded.

>TRBD1|TRBJ1-5|NA|TRBV4-3
TGCGCCAGCAGCCAAGATATACCCGGGACAGGGATTGGAGGCAATCAGCCCCAGCATTTT
CASSQDIPGTGIGGNQPQHF
>TRBD1|TRBJ1-5|NA|TRBV2
TGTGCCAGCAGTGAGAGGGCAGGGGGTAGCAATCAGCCCCAGCATTTT
CASSERAGGSNQPQHF
>TRBD1|TRBJ1-4|NA|TRBV6-1
TGTGCCAGTAAATCCCCAGGGACAGGTCGTGAAAAACTGTTTTTT
CASKSPGTGREKLFF
>TRBD1|TRBJ1-5|NA|TRBV19
TGTGCCAGTAGTATAACAGGGGGCACGAATCAGCCCCAGCATTTT
CASSITGGTNQPQHF
>TRBD1|TRBJ1-1|NA|TRBV29-1
TGCAGCGTTGAGGAGGGGGCCACTTTCTTT
CSVEEGATFF
>TRBD1|TRBJ2-7|NA|TRBV5-4
TGTGCCAGCAGCGGGACAGGGAAAGGCTACGAGCAGTACTTC
CASSGTGKGYEQYF
>NA|TRBJ1-1|NA|TRBV28
TGTGCCAGCAGTGCCAGGGTTATACACGGAGCTTTCTTT
CASSARVIHGAFF
>NA|TRBJ1-5|NA|TRBV21-1
TGTGCCCGAGGAAATCAGCCCCAGCATTTT
CARGNQPQHF
>NA|TRBJ1-5|NA|TRBV6-1
TGTGCCAGCAGACCAGACAGGCGCGATCAGCCCCAGCATTTT
CASRPDRRDQPQHF
>TRBD1|TRBJ1-1|NA|TRBV7-9
TGTGCCAGCAGCCCTAGTTTGGGACAGGGTATGGGAGAGACTGAAGCTTTCTTT
CASSPSLGQGMGETEAFF
>NA|TRBJ2-7|NA|TRBV18
TGTGCCAGCTCACGCGAACTTTCCGTCGAGCAGTACTTC
CASSRELSVEQYF
>TRBD2|TRBJ2-5|once|TRBV4-3
TGCGCCAGCAGCCAAGATGGACTAGCGGGGGAGACCCAGTACTTC
CASSQDGLAGETQYF
>TRBD2|TRBJ2-1|NA|TRBV7-2
TGTGCCAGCAGCTTAGCGGTGACTAGCGGGATTAAACGGGCCTATAATGAGCAGTTCTTC
CASSLAVTSGIKRAYNEQFF
>TRBD1|TRBJ2-3|NA|TRBV9
TGTGCCAGCAGCAACACCAGGGGGCCCATCCACCTATCTAGCACAGATACGCAGTATTTT
CASSNTRGPIHLSSTDTQYF
>NA|TRBJ1-5|NA|TRBV19
TGTGCCACAAGGAGGGGACGCAATCAGCCCCAGCATTTT
CATRRGRNQPQHF
>NA|TRBJ2-7|NA|TRBV2
TGTGCCAGAACCGGGAGCCAGACCTACGAGCAGTACTTC
CARTGSQTYEQYF
>NA|TRBJ2-7|NA|TRBV4-1
TGCGCCAGCAGCCAAGATACTATACCCTCCTACGAGCAGTACTTC
CASSQDTIPSYEQYF
>NA|TRBJ1-1|NA|TRBV15
TGTGCCACCAGCAGAGATGAGGGATGGGGCACTGAAGCTTTCTTT
CATSRDEGWGTEAFF
>NA|TRBJ1-2|NA|TRBV6-1
TGTGCCAGCCGTTTAGGGGATGGCTACACCTTC
CASRLGDGYTF
>TRBD1|TRBJ2-3|NA|TRBV11-1
TGTGCCAGCAGCCGTATGGCATGGGACAGGGGGCGAACAGATACGCAGTATTTT
CASSRMAWDRGRTDTQYF